The TCR beta chain under discussion was sequenced for a study of CD8 T cells in Susac syndrome. Findings and limits, study-wide: That the number of individuals in its TCR sequencing and HLA analysis was relatively small was acknowledged by the study.

The CDR3 is 12 amino acids. CDR1 is MNHEY and CDR2 is SVGAGI in the germline V gene. V lost 5 bases and J 6 bases, leaving 11 bases between the germline ends. Points on this clonotype: Its matching antigen is unknown.

RNA was extracted with the RNeasy kit, and a quantity of about 0.45 to 1 ug was reverse transcribed using random hexamers. A single record per CDR3 protein comes from TCRdb applying MiXCR to the immunoSEQ multiplex PCR reads. The table records 20,000 to 25,000 distinct CDR3 sequences, 85% to 95% of them present only once. The study sequenced TCR beta in blood CD8+ and CD4+ T cells. This chain links TRBV6-5 with TRBJ2-7; D ambiguous. The sequence derives from a human donor in good health. The sequenced sample was CD8+ T cells from PBMCs. The DNA of the CDR3 is TGTGCCAGCAGTCCCTTTGGGCGCGAGCAGTACTTC. It yields the protein CASSPFGREQYF.